A single sample is the source of the 4 T cell receptor beta chains below, sequenced in a study of CD8+ T cells in alopecia areata. As for treatment: oral pan-JAK inhibitor, 5-10 mg twice daily. Isolated RNA was reverse transcribed into cDNA used as the sequencing template. Libraries were prepared by immunoSEQ multiplex PCR; TCRdb keeps only in-frame clonotypes and omits some of them. The sample yields under 350,000 clones, roughly 64% seen once. The material sequenced was CD4+ T cells sorted from blood, taken at week 24, from a patient treated with tofacitinib. The receptors derive from a human donor with alopecia areata.

Points on this clone: Within the sample, other DNA sequences also encode this same CDR3. The chain couples TRBV18 to TRBJ2-3; unclear D gene. CDR3 length: 11 amino acids. The V gene's germline CDR1 is KGHSH and CDR2 LQKENI. V lost 4 bases and J lost 3, with 2 bases in between. CDR3 nucleotide sequence: TGTGCCAGCTCACGGACAGATACGCAGTATTTT. It encodes CASSRTDTQYF.

The rearrangement links TRBV2 to TRBJ2-7; D is tentatively TRBD1 or TRBD2 (5 bases each). Germline values: CDR1 SNHLY, CDR2 FYNNEI. The germline V and J ends were trimmed by 7 bases and 0 bases, with 13 bases remaining between them. The CDR3 has 14 amino acids. CDR3 in DNA: TGTGCCAGCAAGTGGGACCCAACCTCCTACGAGCAGTACTTC. Translated, it gives CASKWDPTSYEQYF.

This clone was detected only once. The chain links TRBV30 to TRBJ2-7; TRBD1 matches 8 bases. CDR1 is GTSNPN, CDR2 SVGIG, per germline (reference sequence). V lost 5 bases to trimming and J lost 0 bases; unmatched junction nucleotides: 3. This CDR3 has 13 residues. In nucleotides, the CDR3 is TGTGCCTGGTCCGGGACAGGCTCCTACGAGCAGTACTTC. Translating gives CAWSGTGSYEQYF.

The J gene is TRBJ1-2, the V gene TRBV15; unclear D gene. Looked up from germline, CDR1 is LNHNV and CDR2 is YYDKDF (reference sequence). The CDR3 extends over 13 amino acids. Trimming took off 6 bases at V and 8 bases at J, with 16 bases between the two ends. The CDR3 DNA is TGTGCCACCAGAGCCCCCTCTGTAGGGGGCTACACCTTC. Translation: CATRAPSVGGYTF.